The clone carrying this T cell receptor (beta chain) appeared a few times. The length of the CDR3 is 15 residues. The V gene's germline CDR1 is SEHNR and CDR2 FQNEAQ (reference sequence). V lost 10 bases and J lost 0; bases outside the gene matches: 11. Adults between about 18 and 95 years of age took part from about two dozen US areas. Two negative PCRs, clearance, or symptom resolution characterized the recovered Cohort 3 donors. This specimen belongs to a study of blood T cell repertoires in COVID-19. About the research overall: Samples taken during acute and convalescent COVID-19 were collected in the United States, Italy and Spain.

How the authors handled the data: Amplification with reference gene primers provided the estimates of nucleated cell counts. The table came from immunoSEQ multiplex PCR; TCRdb's copy has only in-frame clones and leaves some out. V and J calls and clone size come straight from that table; D and trimming were deduced from the DNA. The data show over 250,000 clones, 87% seen once. Sample: PBMCs or T cells enriched from blood (not recorded which). This TCR was sampled from a woman in her late teens or twenties who had recovered from COVID-19. This chain connects TRBV7-9 to TRBJ1-2; 7 nucleotides agree with TRBD1. The CDR3 loop is CANSPRQGANYGYTF. CDR3 DNA: TGTGCCAACTCACCCCGACAGGGAGCTAACTATGGCTACACCTTC.